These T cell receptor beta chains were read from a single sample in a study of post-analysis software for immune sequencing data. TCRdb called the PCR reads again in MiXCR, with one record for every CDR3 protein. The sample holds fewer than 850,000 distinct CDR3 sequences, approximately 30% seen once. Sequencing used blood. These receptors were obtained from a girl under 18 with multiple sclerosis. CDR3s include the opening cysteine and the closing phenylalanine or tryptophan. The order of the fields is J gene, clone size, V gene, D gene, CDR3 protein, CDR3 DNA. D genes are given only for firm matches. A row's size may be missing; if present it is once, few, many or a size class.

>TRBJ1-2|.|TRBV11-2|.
CASSLSIAPNHGYTF
TGTGCCAGCAGCTTGTCTATCGCCCCAAACCATGGCTACACCTTC
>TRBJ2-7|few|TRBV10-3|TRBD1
CATQDRGYEQYF
TGTGCCACACAGGACAGGGGTTACGAGCAGTACTTC
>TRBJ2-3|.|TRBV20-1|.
CSADRDIEADTQYF
TGCAGTGCTGACCGGGACATTGAGGCAGATACGCAGTATTTT
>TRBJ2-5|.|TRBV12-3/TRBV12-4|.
CASSHDFRVQETQYF
TGTGCCAGCAGTCACGATTTCAGGGTCCAAGAGACCCAGTACTTC
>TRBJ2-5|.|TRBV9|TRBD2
CASSVSGRAPHGQYF
TGTGCCAGCAGCGTGAGCGGGAGGGCCCCCCACGGGCAGTACTTC
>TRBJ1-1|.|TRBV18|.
CASSLGTPYTEAFF
TGTGCCAGCTCACTGGGGACTCCGTACACTGAAGCTTTCTTT
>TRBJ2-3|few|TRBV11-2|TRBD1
CASSFGDRGTDTQYF
TGTGCCAGCAGCTTCGGAGACAGGGGGACAGATACGCAGTATTTT
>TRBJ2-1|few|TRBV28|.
CASSLSYPGTNEQFF
TGTGCCAGCAGTTTATCATACCCGGGGACGAATGAGCAGTTCTTC
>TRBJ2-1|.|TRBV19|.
CASREGSYNEQFF
TGTGCCAGTAGGGAGGGTTCCTACAATGAGCAGTTCTTC
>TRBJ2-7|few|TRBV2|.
CATSRQSGTYEQYF
TGTGCCACCTCCAGACAGAGCGGTACCTACGAGCAGTACTTC
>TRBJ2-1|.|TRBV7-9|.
CASSFPPESSYNEQFF
TGTGCCAGCAGCTTCCCTCCCGAGAGCTCCTACAATGAGCAGTTCTTC
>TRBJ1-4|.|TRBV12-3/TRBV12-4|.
CASSLPRATNEKLFF
TGTGCCAGCAGTCTCCCTCGTGCAACTAATGAAAAACTGTTTTTT
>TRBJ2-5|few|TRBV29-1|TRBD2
CSARSGEQETQYF
TGCAGCGCCAGGAGCGGGGAGCAAGAGACCCAGTACTTC
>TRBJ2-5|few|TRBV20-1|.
CSARVARGSETQYF
TGCAGTGCTAGGGTGGCTAGGGGTAGTGAGACCCAGTACTTC
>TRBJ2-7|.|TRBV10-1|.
CASSEGLANKQYF
TGCGCCAGCAGTGAGGGGTTAGCGAACAAGCAGTACTTC
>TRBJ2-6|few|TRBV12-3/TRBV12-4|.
CANPWGDFSGANVLTF
TGTGCCAACCCGTGGGGGGATTTCTCTGGGGCCAACGTCCTGACTTTC
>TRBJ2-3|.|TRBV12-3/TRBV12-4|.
CASSFLSTDAQYF
TGTGCCAGCAGTTTCTTGAGCACAGATGCGCAGTATTTT